This record concerns one TCR beta chain sequence. No cognate antigen has been identified for it. No qualities accompany the bases; no much larger clone lies one base away. From each donor, a single peripheral blood sample of about 116 mL on average was drawn into heparinised tubes. Naive, central memory, regulatory and stem cell-like memory CD4+ T cells were sorted on a BD FACSAria II using a panel including CD45RO, CCR7, CD25, CD127, CD95 and CD27. All sorted populations exceeded 98% purity. PBMCs were separated immediately by Lymphoprep density gradient centrifugation and were stained directly, without being cultured. Samples were stained and sorted in pairs, with one healthy donor and one patient per experiment, so that batch effects were minimized. The High Capacity cDNA Reverse Transcription Kit was used to reverse transcribe all of the isolated RNA, meaning that expressed TCRB transcripts were what got sequenced. Stem cell-like memory T cell samples underwent survey-depth immunoSEQ sequencing, averaging about 1 million total reads per sample. Sorted cells were lysed in RLT buffer and RNA was extracted with DNase-treated RNeasy Micro or Mini kits, depending on cell number. To prevent cross-contamination, each cell subset was processed individually, whereas patient and healthy donor samples were processed jointly. Using the immunoSEQ multiplex PCR, TCRB sequences were amplified from cDNA into 87-bp fragments spanning the CDR3 region. Sequencing of the amplicons was performed on the Illumina HiSeq platform. Processing in the source paper ran as follows. PCR bias was computationally corrected using synthetic template baselines, reads within Hamming distance 2 were collapsed, and singletons that could not be merged were discarded. Reads were aligned against IMGT to assign V, D and J genes, CDR3 length and insertions or deletions at six rearrangement sites. Within each subset, clonotype counts were normalized to sorted cell number, after which true diversity and Gini coefficients were computed with the tcR R package. The overlap coefficient, calculated on TCRB nucleotide sequences, was used to quantify repertoire sharing. TCRdb mirrors the immuneACCESS table, restricted to in-frame sequences. Some clones are absent from its copies; in checked studies, under half trace to an unresolved V gene, and the reason for the others is unknown. V and J calls and clone size are given by that table; D and trimming were obtained from the DNA. Here the sample has about 110,000 clones; 40% occur a single time. More than 0.06% of the sample rests with the top ten.

The data stem from a study of beta chain features in type 1 diabetes (dated by TCRdb to the late 2010s). Background for the entire study: Mean age, gender distribution, total cell number and subset yield were not different between patients and healthy donors. Regulatory and stem cell-like memory subsets were isolated from only 8 patients and roughly 8 healthy donors, whereas naive and central memory subsets came from all 28 donors. In the study, TCRB repertoires of sorted circulating CD4+ T cell subsets from recently diagnosed type 1 diabetes patients were compared with those of matched healthy donors. A total of 107,917,701 sorted cells were examined across all samples, and RNA yield correlated strongly with the number of cells per subset.

Findings and caveats that apply to the study as a whole: Patients with type 1 diabetes made fewer insertions and deleted more nucleotides at VDJ recombination sites, implying thymic rearrangement abnormalities. Naive, central memory and regulatory TCRB repertoires appeared more similar among patients than among healthy donors. PCR may preferentially amplify shorter templates, but because patient and control samples were amplified and corrected together, any resulting skew would affect both groups equally. Sequencing cDNA rather than genomic DNA could over-represent highly expressing activated cells, although activation and CD3 levels did not differ between groups. Because the HLA sub-analyses included only small numbers of individuals, any influence of HLA type on TCRB rearrangement was left unresolved. Type 1 diabetes patients showed a moderate but significant shortening of TCRB CDR3 length in all four CD4+ subsets.

CDR3 length: 10 amino acids, cysteine to phenylalanine. Only CDR3 DNA remains: 30 bases, in frame from the first base. The germline V gene encodes CDR1 SGHTA and CDR2 FQGNSA. Relative to germline, V is 8 bases shorter and J is 10 bases shorter, with 11 bases between their ends. The material sequenced was stem cell memory CD4+ T cells from blood. This specimen's cell subset or site label, interpreted: stem cell-like memory CD4+ T cells. The source is a woman under 30 in good health. This sequence uses TRBV7-2 and TRBJ1-1, and the D gene may be TRBD1, 5 bases matching. The nucleotide sequence reads TGTGCCAGCGGCAAAGGGGTAGCTTTCTTT. Its translation reads: CASGKGVAFF.